The T cell receptor beta chain described here comes from a study of tumor-infiltrating lymphocytes in primary liver carcinoma. Concerning this clonotype itself: The junction differs from germline at one of its ends, possibly a read error.

A constant-region primer primed TCR beta cDNA synthesis from 450 to 550 ng of total RNA. The TCR beta library was amplified through three nested multiplex PCR rounds in a modified ARM-PCR procedure. For roughly 11 cycles apiece, the opening two PCR rounds ran with TRBV1-TRBV30 forward primers and a C-beta reverse primer. Each CDR3 protein is one row after TCRdb ran MiXCR on the multiplex PCR reads. This table has about 180,000 distinct CDR3 sequences, 50% to 75% appearing once. The V gene's germline CDR1 is SGHAT and CDR2 FQNNGV. The CDR3 spans 14 residues. Unsorted whole blood supplied the RNA, and germline DNA was extracted too.

The TCR sequence derives from a man in his forties or fifties with primary liver carcinoma and hepatitis B virus infection. The chain has TRBV11-2 and TRBJ2-7; D perhaps matches TRBD2 (5 bases). What was sequenced was peripheral blood. CDR3 loop: CASSSRNGEYEQYF. The CDR3 DNA reads TGTGCCAGCAGCTCGAGAAATGGGGAGTACGAGCAGTATTTC.